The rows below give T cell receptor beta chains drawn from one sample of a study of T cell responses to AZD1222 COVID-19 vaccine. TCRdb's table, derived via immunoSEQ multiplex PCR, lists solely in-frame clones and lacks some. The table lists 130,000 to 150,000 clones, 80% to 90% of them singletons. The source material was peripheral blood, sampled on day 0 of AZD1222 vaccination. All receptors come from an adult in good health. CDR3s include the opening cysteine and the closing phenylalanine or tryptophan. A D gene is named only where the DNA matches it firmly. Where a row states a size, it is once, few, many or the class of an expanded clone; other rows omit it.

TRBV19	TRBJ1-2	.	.	CASSEHYGYTF	TGTGCCAGTAGTGAACACTATGGCTACACCTTC
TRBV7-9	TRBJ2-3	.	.	CASSFSSTDTQYF	TGTGCCAGCAGCTTCTCTAGCACAGATACGCAGTATTTT
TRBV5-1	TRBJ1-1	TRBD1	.	CASSMTGSTEAFF	TGCGCCAGCAGCATGACAGGGAGCACTGAAGCTTTCTTT
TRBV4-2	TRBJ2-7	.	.	CASSQGRATDYEQYF	TGTGCCAGCAGCCAAGGACGAGCTACGGACTACGAGCAGTACTTC
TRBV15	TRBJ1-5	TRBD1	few	CATSRDMYRGMQPQHF	TGTGCCACCAGCAGAGATATGTACAGGGGAATGCAGCCCCAGCATTTT
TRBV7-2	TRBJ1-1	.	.	CASSYGGSTEAFF	TGTGCCAGCAGCTATGGGGGTAGCACTGAAGCTTTCTTT
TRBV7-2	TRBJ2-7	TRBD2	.	CASSRREGTYEQYF	TGTGCCAGCAGCAGGCGGGAGGGGACGTACGAGCAGTACTTC
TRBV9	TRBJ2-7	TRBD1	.	CASSLRTGADEQYF	TGTGCCAGCAGCCTTCGGACAGGGGCGGACGAGCAGTACTTC
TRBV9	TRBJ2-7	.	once	CASSIDTNYSYEQYF	TGTGCCAGCAGCATCGACACCAACTACTCCTACGAGCAGTACTTC
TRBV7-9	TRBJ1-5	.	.	CASSLARGSNQPQHF	TGTGCCAGCAGCTTAGCTCGGGGATCCAATCAGCCCCAGCATTTT
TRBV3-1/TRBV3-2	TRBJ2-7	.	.	CASSQEGPYEQYF	TGTGCCAGCAGCCAAGAGGGGCCGTACGAGCAGTACTTC
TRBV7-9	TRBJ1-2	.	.	CASSSRDSVNYGYTF	TGTGCCAGCAGCTCACGGGACTCAGTTAACTATGGCTACACCTTC
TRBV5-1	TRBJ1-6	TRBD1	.	CASSPGGPGGRSPLHF	TGCGCCAGCAGCCCGGGGGGGCCAGGGGGCCGCTCACCCCTCCACTTT
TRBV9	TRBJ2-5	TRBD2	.	CASSVGVPAGGQETQYF	TGTGCCAGCAGCGTAGGAGTCCCCGCGGGAGGGCAAGAGACCCAGTACTTC
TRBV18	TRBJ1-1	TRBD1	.	CASSWQGALPTEAFF	TGTGCCAGCTCGTGGCAGGGGGCCCTTCCCACTGAAGCTTTCTTT
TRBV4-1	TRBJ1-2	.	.	CASSPPGTRNGYTF	TGCGCCAGCAGCCCTCCAGGGACTCGAAATGGCTACACCTTC
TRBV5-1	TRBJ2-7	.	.	CASSSGPGRIGYEQYF	TGCGCCAGCAGCTCTGGACCGGGACGTATTGGCTACGAGCAGTACTTC
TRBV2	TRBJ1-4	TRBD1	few	CASRWTGGEKLFF	TGTGCCAGCAGGTGGACAGGGGGTGAAAAACTGTTTTTT
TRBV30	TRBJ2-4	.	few	CAWGKGAKNIQYF	TGTGCCTGGGGAAAAGGGGCCAAAAACATTCAGTACTTC
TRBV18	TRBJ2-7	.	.	CASSPAGGYEQYF	TGTGCCAGCTCACCAGCCGGAGGCTACGAGCAGTACTTC
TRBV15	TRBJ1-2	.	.	CATSLQGLWGYTF	TGTGCCACCAGCCTTCAGGGTCTTTGGGGCTACACCTTC
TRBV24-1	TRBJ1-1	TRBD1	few	CATSDTDRGAFF	TGTGCCACCAGTGATACCGACAGGGGGGCTTTCTTT
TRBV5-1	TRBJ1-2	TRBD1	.	CASSVGTGAKIGYGYTF	TGCGCCAGCAGCGTGGGGACAGGGGCAAAAATTGGGTATGGCTACACCTTC
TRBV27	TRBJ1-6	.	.	CASSLGGWEGRNSPLHF	TGTGCCAGCAGTTTAGGGGGGTGGGAAGGGCGCAATTCACCCCTCCACTTT
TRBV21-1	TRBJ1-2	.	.	CASSKGPGRRSPGASCGYTF	TGTGCCAGCAGCAAAGGGCCGGGACGGAGATCTCCCGGAGCGTCCTGCGGCTACACCTTC
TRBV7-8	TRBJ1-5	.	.	CASSLPGGSQPQHF	TGTGCCAGCAGCTTACCTGGGGGTTCTCAGCCCCAGCATTTT
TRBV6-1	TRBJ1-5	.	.	CASSESQPQHF	TGTGCCAGCAGTGAGAGCCAGCCCCAGCATTTT
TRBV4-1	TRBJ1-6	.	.	CASSPKDSESGNSPLHF	TGCGCCAGCAGCCCCAAGGATTCCGAATCCGGTAATTCACCCCTCCACTTT
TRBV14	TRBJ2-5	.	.	CASSHLSKAPEYF	TGTGCCAGCAGCCACCTATCGAAGGCGCCGGAGTACTTC
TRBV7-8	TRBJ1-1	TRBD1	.	CASSSRDRGMNTEAFF	TGTGCCAGCAGCTCCCGGGACAGGGGAATGAACACTGAAGCTTTCTTT
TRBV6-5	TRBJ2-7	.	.	CASSYRQTGAPYEQYF	TGTGCCAGCAGTTACCGTCAGACCGGAGCCCCCTACGAGCAGTACTTC
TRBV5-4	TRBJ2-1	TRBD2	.	CASSLLKLAGEVYNEQFF	TGTGCCAGCAGCTTGCTTAAACTAGCGGGAGAAGTCTACAATGAGCAGTTCTTC
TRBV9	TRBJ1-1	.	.	CASSVATEAFF	TGTGCCAGCAGCGTAGCCACTGAAGCTTTCTTT
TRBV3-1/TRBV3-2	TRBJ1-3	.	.	CASRQGAGNTIYF	TGTGCCAGCAGACAGGGAGCCGGAAACACCATATATTTT
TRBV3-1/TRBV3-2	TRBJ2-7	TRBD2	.	CASSQGLAGDYEQYF	TGTGCCAGCAGCCAAGGCCTAGCGGGAGACTACGAGCAGTACTTC
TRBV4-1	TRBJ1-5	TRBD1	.	CASSHYGTGNQPQHF	TGCGCCAGCAGCCATTATGGGACAGGCAATCAGCCCCAGCATTTT
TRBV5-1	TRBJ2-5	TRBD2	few	CASSATSGVQETQYF	TGCGCCAGCAGCGCCACTAGCGGGGTACAAGAGACCCAGTACTTC
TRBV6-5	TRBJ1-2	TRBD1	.	CASSFGQDYGYTF	TGTGCCAGCAGCTTCGGACAGGATTATGGCTACACCTTC
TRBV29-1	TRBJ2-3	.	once	CSVVASTDTQYF	TGCAGCGTTGTAGCGAGCACAGATACGCAGTATTTT
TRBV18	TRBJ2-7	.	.	CASSPVDNEGEQYF	TGTGCCAGCTCACCGGTGGACAACGAAGGCGAGCAGTACTTC